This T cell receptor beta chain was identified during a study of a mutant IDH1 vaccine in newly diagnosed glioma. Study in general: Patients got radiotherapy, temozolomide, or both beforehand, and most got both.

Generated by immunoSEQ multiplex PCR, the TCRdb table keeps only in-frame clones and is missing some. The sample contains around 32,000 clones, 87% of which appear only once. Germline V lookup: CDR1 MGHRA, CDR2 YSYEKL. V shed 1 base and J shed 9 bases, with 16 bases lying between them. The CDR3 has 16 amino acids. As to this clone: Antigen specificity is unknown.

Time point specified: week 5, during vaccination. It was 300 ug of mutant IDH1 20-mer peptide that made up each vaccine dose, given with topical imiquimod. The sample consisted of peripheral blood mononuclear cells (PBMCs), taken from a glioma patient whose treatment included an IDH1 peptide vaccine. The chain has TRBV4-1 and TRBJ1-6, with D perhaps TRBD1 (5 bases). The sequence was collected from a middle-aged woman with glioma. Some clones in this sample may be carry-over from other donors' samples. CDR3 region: CASSQGRGTGGSPLHF. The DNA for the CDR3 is TGCGCCAGCAGCCAAGGACGTGGGACGGGGGGTTCACCCCTCCACTTT.